Below are 22 T cell receptor beta chains sequenced from a single sample in a study of blood T cell repertoires in COVID-19 (TCRdb year 2020). Library preparation used the immunoSEQ multiplex PCR assay. Here the immuneACCESS table is served through TCRdb, limited to in-frame sequences with V and J called. Missing clones are a known gap in these copies; in checked studies unresolved V genes cover under half, and the rest lacks a known reason. This sample comprises around 300,000 clones, about nine tenths of them detected only once. Of the sample, under 7% falls within the top ten clones. The sample taken for sequencing was peripheral blood. The receptors were sampled from a woman aged 30 to 39 with COVID-19, enrolled during active disease.

V and J are TRBV5-1 and TRBJ1-1, with a possible D match to TRBD1 (5 bases). Germline V gives CDR1 SGHRS, CDR2 YFSETQ. V was cut by 5 bases and J by 6 bases, with 11 bases left in between. The CDR3 covers 12 residues. The CDR3, as DNA: TGCGCCAGCAGAGCAGGGTGGGCTGAAGCTTTCTTT. As protein: CASRAGWAEAFF.

This clone was seen many times. The chain employs TRBV6-2 or TRBV6-3 and TRBJ1-1; D is undetermined. Trimming took off 2 bases at V and 2 bases at J, with 6 bases between the two ends. Germline V gives CDR1 MNHEY, CDR2 SVGEGT. This CDR3 is built from 13 residues. DNA of the CDR3: TGTGCCAGCAGTTACCAGGTTAACACTGAAGCTTTCTTT. Encoded protein: CASSYQVNTEAFF.

Here the CDR3 DNA reads TGTGCCAGCAGTACCCCGGACAGGGCGGGCTACACCTTC. It translates to CASSTPDRAGYTF. V gene TRBV28 combines with J gene TRBJ1-2; TRBD1 agrees at 8 bases. The germline V gene encodes CDR1 MDHEN and CDR2 SYDVKM. This CDR3 region has 13 residues. V dropped 5 bases and J dropped 8; count of bases not matched to a gene: 7.

The chain recombines TRBV13 with TRBJ2-5; 7 bases match TRBD1. Germline assignment: CDR1 PRHDT and CDR2 FYEKMQ (reference sequence). This CDR3 spans 13 amino acids. With 5 bases clipped from V and 4 bases from J, the junction kept 4 bases outside the gene matches. The CDR3 DNA reads TGTGCCAGCAGCCCGAGACAGGGAGAGACCCAGTACTTC. Protein: CASSPRQGETQYF.

This clone has just one count. V usage is TRBV6-2 or TRBV6-3 and J usage is TRBJ1-1; 7 bases line up with TRBD1. This CDR3 is 13 amino acids long. With 4 bases clipped from V and 11 bases from J, the junction kept 10 bases outside the gene matches. Germline V gene sequence: CDR1 MNHEY, CDR2 SVGEGT. The CDR3: CASSFAGGPAAFF. The CDR3 bases are TGTGCCAGCAGTTTCGCAGGGGGTCCAGCGGCTTTCTTT.

The rearrangement joins TRBV6-6 to TRBJ2-1; TRBD2 matches at 8 bases. CDR1 and CDR2 from the germline V gene are MNHNY and SVGAGI (reference sequence). The CDR3 covers 14 residues. Trimming cost V 4 bases and J 5 bases; bases outside gene matches: 4. CDR3 sequence: CASSSRGGHNEQFF. The CDR3 coding sequence is TGTGCCAGCAGTTCTCGGGGGGGGCACAATGAGCAGTTCTTC.

The chain is built from TRBV6-2 or TRBV6-3 and TRBJ1-5; D is possibly TRBD1 (5 bases). V lost 5 bases and J 7 bases, leaving 9 bases between the germline ends. The CDR3 contains 12 residues. Germline V gene lookup returns CDR1 MNHEY and CDR2 SVGEGT. The CDR3 is CASSSPGQPQHF. As DNA, the CDR3 is TGTGCCAGCAGTAGTCCAGGGCAGCCCCAGCATTTT.

The chain couples TRBV28 to TRBJ2-4; D possibly corresponds to TRBD1 (6 bases). V was clipped by 6 bases and J by 0 bases, with 15 bases between them. Germline CDR1 MDHEN, CDR2 SYDVKM. CDR3 length: 16 residues. The CDR3 region is CASSSAGTQAKNIQYF. For the CDR3, the DNA is TGTGCCAGCAGCTCCGCCGGGACACAAGCCAAAAACATTCAGTACTTC.

The chain is built from TRBV5-5 and TRBJ2-7, with D perhaps matching TRBD2 (6 bases). The V end lost 1 base, the J end lost 5 bases, and 10 bases lay between the germline ends. The CDR3 is 13 residues long. The germline V gene encodes CDR1 SGHKS and CDR2 YYEKEE (reference sequence). This chain's CDR3 is CASSLRDSNEQYF. Here the CDR3 DNA reads TGTGCCAGCAGCTTGAGGGACTCTAACGAGCAGTACTTC.

The CDR3 loop reads CASSLGRRHGYTF. The CDR3 nucleotides read TGTGCCAGCAGCTTGGGACGGAGGCATGGCTACACCTTC. The J gene is TRBJ1-2, the V gene TRBV5-6; D gene ambiguous. Trimming removed 0 bases at V and 6 bases at J, with 9 bases between. Per the germline V gene, CDR1 is SGHDT and CDR2 is YYEEEE. CDR3 length: 13 residues.

The V gene is TRBV5-1, the J gene TRBJ1-1, with D unclear. CDR3 length: 14 residues. CDR1 SGHRS and CDR2 YFSETQ come from the germline V gene. Trimming took off 0 bases at V and 0 bases at J, with 6 bases between the two ends. The CDR3: CASSLETLNTEAFF. Here the CDR3 DNA reads TGCGCCAGCAGCTTGGAGACATTGAACACTGAAGCTTTCTTT. Using reference TRBV5-1 and TRBJ1-1 for the parts outside the CDR3, the full variable domain is KAGVTQTPRYLIKTRGQQVTLSCSPISGHRSVSWYQQTPGQGLQFLFEYFSETQRNKGNFPGRFSGRQFSNSRSEMNVSTLELGDSALYLCASSLETLNTEAFFGQGTRLTVV.

In this sample, this clone turned up once. The chain couples TRBV5-6 to TRBJ1-5; D call uncertain. Trimming pared 0 bases from V and 6 bases from J, leaving 10 bases between. CDR1 and CDR2 from the germline V gene are SGHDT and YYEEEE. The CDR3 length is 14 residues. The CDR3 nucleotides read TGTGCCAGCAGCTTGGCTGCGGCGGTTCAGCCCCAGCATTTT. It specifies CASSLAAAVQPQHF.

The rearrangement links TRBV18 to TRBJ2-7, with 8 bases matching TRBD1. CDR1 is KGHSH and CDR2 is LQKENI in the germline V gene. V lost 0 bases, J lost 10 bases, and 8 bases stayed unmatched. The CDR3 consists of 14 residues. The chain's CDR3 is CASSPPGTGKSQYF. The CDR3 DNA is TGTGCCAGCTCACCACCTGGGACAGGAAAGTCCCAGTACTTC.

This clone was found once. V is TRBV24-1 and J is TRBJ1-5, with D possibly matching TRBD1 (6 bases). Looked up from germline, CDR1 is KGHDR and CDR2 is SFDVKD. Trimming removed 5 bases from V and 7 bases from J, with 17 bases in between. The CDR3 runs 15 residues. The CDR3 sequence is CATSGRGGAGQPQHF. The CDR3 coding sequence is TGTGCCACCAGTGGTCGGGGGGGGGCAGGACAGCCCCAGCATTTT.

The chain joins TRBV7-8 to TRBJ2-1, with D perhaps matching TRBD1 (5 bases). In germline, CDR1 is SGHVS, CDR2 FQNEAQ. CDR3 length equals 15 residues. V was shortened by 2 bases and J by 2 bases, with 10 bases between the two germline ends. The CDR3 nucleotides read TGTGCCAGCAGCTTACAGCAGGGAACCTACAATGAGCAGTTCTTC. It specifies CASSLQQGTYNEQFF.

The chain couples TRBV5-1 to TRBJ1-5; D is perhaps TRBD1 (5 bases). Trimming removed 4 bases at V and 4 bases at J, with 15 bases between. This CDR3 has 15 residues. Germline values: CDR1 SGHRS, CDR2 YFSETQ. CDR3 sequence: CASSTDSGSNQPQHF. The CDR3 region has the DNA TGCGCCAGCAGCACCGACAGTGGTTCTAATCAGCCCCAGCATTTT.

The gene calls are TRBV6-5 and TRBJ1-5, with D perhaps TRBD1 (5 bases). Between the trimmed V and J ends, which lost 6 bases and 7 bases, there was a span of 13 bases. Germline V lookup: CDR1 MNHEY, CDR2 SVGAGI. This CDR3 is 13 amino acids long. The CDR3 sequence is CASRNQGYQPQHF. CDR3 sequence (DNA): TGTGCCAGCAGAAATCAGGGCTACCAGCCCCAGCATTTT.

The chain joins TRBV27 to TRBJ2-7; TRBD2 matches at 7 bases. The CDR3 contains 16 residues. CDR1 is MNHEY, CDR2 SMNVEV, per germline (reference sequence). V shed 4 bases and J 2 bases; nucleotides not matched to a gene: 11. For the CDR3, the DNA is TGTGCCAGCAGTTCCGTATCCGCTAGCGGAGCCTACGAGCAGTACTTC. It specifies CASSSVSASGAYEQYF.

This chain connects TRBV6-6 to TRBJ2-3; tentative D call: TRBD2 (6 bases). Germline lookup yields CDR1 MNHNY and CDR2 SVGAGI (reference sequence). Trimming left V 5 bases short and J 2 bases short, with 17 bases between. The CDR3 has 16 residues. The CDR3 DNA follows: TGTGCCAGCAGTCGAAAAGCGTGGCGGGACACAGATACGCAGTATTTT. As protein: CASSRKAWRDTDTQYF.

This rearrangement joins TRBV27 to TRBJ2-7; D is unresolved. This CDR3 comprises 14 residues. Germline CDR1 is MNHEY and CDR2 is SMNVEV (reference sequence). V dropped 2 bases and J dropped 2 bases, with 10 bases sitting between them. In DNA form, the CDR3 reads TGTGCCAGCAGTTTAGGCAGGTCCACCTACGAGCAGTACTTC. It codes for CASSLGRSTYEQYF.

V gene TRBV7-6 combines with J gene TRBJ1-1, with D hard to call. CDR1 and CDR2 (germline): SGHVS, FNYEAQ. The CDR3 extends over 14 amino acids. Between the trimmed V and J ends, which lost 5 bases and 1 base, there was a span of 11 bases. Here the CDR3 DNA reads TGTGCCAGCAGCCCCGAGGCGGGGAACACTGAAGCTTTCTTT. The encoded protein is CASSPEAGNTEAFF.

This sequence joins TRBV28 and TRBJ2-3; TRBD1 agrees at 9 bases. CDR1 is MDHEN and CDR2 is SYDVKM in the germline V gene. The length of the CDR3 is 17 residues. With 6 bases clipped from V and 3 bases from J, the junction kept 13 bases outside the gene matches. This CDR3 is CASSRIPGQGVTDTQYF. In DNA, the CDR3 is TGTGCCAGCAGCCGAATTCCGGGACAGGGTGTTACAGATACGCAGTATTTT.